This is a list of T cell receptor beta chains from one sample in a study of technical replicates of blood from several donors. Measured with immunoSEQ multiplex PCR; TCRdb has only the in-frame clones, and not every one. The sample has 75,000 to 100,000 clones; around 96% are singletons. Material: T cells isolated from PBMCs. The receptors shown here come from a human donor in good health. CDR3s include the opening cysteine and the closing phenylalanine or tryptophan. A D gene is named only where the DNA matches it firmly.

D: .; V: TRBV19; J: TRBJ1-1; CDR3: CASSIAGGVWTEAFF; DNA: TGTGCCAGTAGTATCGCCGGCGGGGTGTGGACTGAAGCTTTCTTT
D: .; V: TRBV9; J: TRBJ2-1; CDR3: CASSLGANEQFF; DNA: TGTGCCAGCAGCCTGGGGGCCAATGAGCAGTTCTTC
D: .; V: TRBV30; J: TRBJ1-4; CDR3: CAWGRGQTNEKLFF; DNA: TGTGCCTGGGGGCGGGGGCAGACTAATGAAAAACTGTTTTTT
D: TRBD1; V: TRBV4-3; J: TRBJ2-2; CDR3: CASSPGTGNTGELFF; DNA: TGCGCCAGCAGCCCTGGGACAGGGAACACCGGGGAGCTGTTTTTT
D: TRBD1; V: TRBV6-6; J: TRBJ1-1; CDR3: CASGTGSNTEAFF; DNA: TGTGCCAGCGGGACAGGGTCGAACACTGAAGCTTTCTTT
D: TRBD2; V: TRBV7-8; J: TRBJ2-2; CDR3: CASSIITSGTGELFF; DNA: TGTGCCAGCAGTATAATAACTAGCGGGACCGGGGAGCTGTTTTTT
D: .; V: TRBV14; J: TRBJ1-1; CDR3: CASSYGQEAFF; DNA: TGTGCCAGCAGCTATGGACAAGAAGCTTTCTTT
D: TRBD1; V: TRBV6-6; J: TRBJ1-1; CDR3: CASSRGQTNTEAFF; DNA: TGTGCCAGCAGCCGGGGACAGACGAACACTGAAGCTTTCTTT
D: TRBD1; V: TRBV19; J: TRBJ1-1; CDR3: CATGDRTDTEAFF; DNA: TGTGCCACTGGGGACAGGACGGACACTGAAGCTTTCTTT
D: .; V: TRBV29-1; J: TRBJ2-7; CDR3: CSVAVQGHSYEQYF; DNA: TGCAGCGTTGCAGTTCAGGGCCACTCCTACGAGCAGTACTTC
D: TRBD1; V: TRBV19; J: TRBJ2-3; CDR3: CASSIDRGGQVNTDTQYF; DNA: TGTGCCAGTAGTATAGATCGAGGTGGACAGGTTAACACAGATACGCAGTATTTT
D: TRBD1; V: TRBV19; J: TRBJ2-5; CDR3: CASSPGGLVETQYF; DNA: TGTGCCAGTAGCCCAGGGGGCTTAGTGGAGACCCAGTACTTC
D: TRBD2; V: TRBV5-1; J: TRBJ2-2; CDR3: CASSLDIAGGNTGELFF; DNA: TGCGCCAGCAGCTTGGACATAGCGGGAGGCAACACCGGGGAGCTGTTTTTT
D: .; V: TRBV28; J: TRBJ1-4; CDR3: CASKQGTNEKLFF; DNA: TGTGCCAGCAAGCAGGGGACTAATGAAAAACTGTTTTTT
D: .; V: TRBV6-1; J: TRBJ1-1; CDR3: CASSEGAGSVNTEAFF; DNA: TGTGCCAGCAGTGAAGGAGCAGGGTCGGTAAACACTGAAGCTTTCTTT
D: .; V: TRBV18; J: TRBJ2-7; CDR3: CASSPPTRTYEQYF; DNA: TGTGCCAGCTCACCACCAACTAGAACCTACGAGCAGTACTTC
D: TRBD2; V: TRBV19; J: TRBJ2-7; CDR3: CASSARTSATYEQYF; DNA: TGTGCCAGTAGTGCCCGGACTAGCGCGACCTACGAGCAGTACTTC
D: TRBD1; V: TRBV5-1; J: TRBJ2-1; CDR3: CASSYPGGNEQFF; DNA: TGCGCCAGCAGTTACCCAGGGGGCAATGAGCAGTTCTTC